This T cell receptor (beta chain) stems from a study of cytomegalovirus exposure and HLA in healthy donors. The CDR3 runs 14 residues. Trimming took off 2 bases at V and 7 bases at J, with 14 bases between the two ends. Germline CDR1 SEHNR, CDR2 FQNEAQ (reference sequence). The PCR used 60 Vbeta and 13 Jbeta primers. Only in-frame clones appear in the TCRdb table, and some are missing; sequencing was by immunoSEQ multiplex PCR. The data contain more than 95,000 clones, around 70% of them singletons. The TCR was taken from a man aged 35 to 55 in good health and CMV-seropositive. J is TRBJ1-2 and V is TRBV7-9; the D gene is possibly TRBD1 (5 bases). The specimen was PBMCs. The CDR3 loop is CASSLSGEGSGYTF. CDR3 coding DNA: TGTGCCAGCAGCTTATCGGGGGAAGGGTCTGGCTACACCTTC.